The T cell receptor beta chain under discussion was sequenced for a study of cytomegalovirus exposure and HLA in healthy donors. Study overall: As released early, the data held about 85 million unique TCRs from HLA-typed donors.

Study-level results: Productive status was seen about 90% or about 30% of the time for most TCR beta V segments in an earlier analysis. Researchers reported from a later analysis that most CMV-associated TCR beta chains appeared HLA-restricted. A later analysis showed that HLA-associated TCR beta chains had undergone more clonal expansion than equally common others.

Concerning this clone itself: The antigen is undetermined. One end of the junction does not line up with germline, which may come from a read error.

13 Jbeta primers and 60 Vbeta primers were used for the PCR. The protocol was immunoSEQ multiplex PCR, while the TCRdb copy is restricted to in-frame clones and leaves out a portion. The table has around 140,000 clones, roughly 62% seen once. The sample consisted of PBMCs. The TCR was taken from a male donor in good health and CMV-seronegative.

This chain's CDR3 is CASSLGSANQPQHF. The CDR3 nucleotides are TGCGCCAGCAGCTTGGGCAGTGCTAATCAGCCCCAGCATTTT. The V gene is TRBV11-1, the J gene TRBJ1-5; D is uncertain. The CDR3 runs 14 residues. Per germline, CDR1 SGHAT and CDR2 FQDESV (reference sequence).